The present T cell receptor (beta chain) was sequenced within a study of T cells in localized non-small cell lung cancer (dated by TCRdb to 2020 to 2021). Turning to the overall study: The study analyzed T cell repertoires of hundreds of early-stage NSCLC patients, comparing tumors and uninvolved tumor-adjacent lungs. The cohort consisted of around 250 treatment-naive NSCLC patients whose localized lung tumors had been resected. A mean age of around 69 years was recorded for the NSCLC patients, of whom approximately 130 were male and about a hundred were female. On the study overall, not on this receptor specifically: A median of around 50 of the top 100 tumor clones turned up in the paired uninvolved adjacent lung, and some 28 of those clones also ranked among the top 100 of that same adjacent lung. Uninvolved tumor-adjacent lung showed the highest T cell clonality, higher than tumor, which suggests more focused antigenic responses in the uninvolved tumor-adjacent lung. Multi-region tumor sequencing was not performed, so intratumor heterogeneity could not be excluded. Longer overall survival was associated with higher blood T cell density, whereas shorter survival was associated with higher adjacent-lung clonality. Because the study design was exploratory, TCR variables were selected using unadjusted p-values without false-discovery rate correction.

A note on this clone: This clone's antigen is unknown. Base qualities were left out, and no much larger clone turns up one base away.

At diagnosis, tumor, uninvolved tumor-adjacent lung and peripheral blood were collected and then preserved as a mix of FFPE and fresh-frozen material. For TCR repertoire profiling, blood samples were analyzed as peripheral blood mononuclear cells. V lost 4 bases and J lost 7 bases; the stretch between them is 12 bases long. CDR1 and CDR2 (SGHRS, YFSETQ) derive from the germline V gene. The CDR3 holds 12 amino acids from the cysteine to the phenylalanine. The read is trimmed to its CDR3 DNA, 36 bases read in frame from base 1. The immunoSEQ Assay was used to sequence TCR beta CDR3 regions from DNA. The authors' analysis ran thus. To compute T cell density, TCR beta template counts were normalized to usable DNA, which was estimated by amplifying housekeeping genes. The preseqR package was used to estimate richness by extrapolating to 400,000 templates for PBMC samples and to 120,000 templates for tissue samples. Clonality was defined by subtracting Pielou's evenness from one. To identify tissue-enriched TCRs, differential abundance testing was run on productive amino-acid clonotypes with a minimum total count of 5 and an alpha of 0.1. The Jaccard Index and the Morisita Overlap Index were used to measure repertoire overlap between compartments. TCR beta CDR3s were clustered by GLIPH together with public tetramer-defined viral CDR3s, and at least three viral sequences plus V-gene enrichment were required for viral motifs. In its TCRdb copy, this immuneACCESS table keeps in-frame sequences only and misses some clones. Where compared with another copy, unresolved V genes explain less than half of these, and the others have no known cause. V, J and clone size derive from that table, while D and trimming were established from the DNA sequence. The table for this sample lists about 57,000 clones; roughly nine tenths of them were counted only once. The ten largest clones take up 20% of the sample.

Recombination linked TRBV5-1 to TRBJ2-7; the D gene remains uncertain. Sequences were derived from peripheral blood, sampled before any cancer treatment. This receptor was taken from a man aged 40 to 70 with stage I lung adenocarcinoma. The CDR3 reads CASSPPPGEQYF. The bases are TGCGCCAGCAGCCCACCCCCCGGTGAGCAGTACTTC.